The 16 T cell receptor beta chains below all came from one sample that was sequenced in a study of cytomegalovirus exposure and HLA in healthy donors. The primer mix had 60 Vbeta and 13 Jbeta primers. Generated by immunoSEQ multiplex PCR, the TCRdb table keeps only in-frame clones and is missing some. Of roughly 150,000 clones in the sample, about four fifths are singletons; the top ten hold more than 4%. Sequencing used PBMCs. These receptors were obtained from a woman in her forties in good health and CMV-seropositive.

J is TRBJ2-1 and V is TRBV4-3; 7 nucleotides agree with TRBD1. CDR1 is LGHNA and CDR2 is YSLEER in the germline V gene. The CDR3 length is 14 residues. Trimming removed 4 bases from V and 3 bases from J; junction bases left unmatched: 3. CDR3 amino acids: CASSPRDSYNEQFF. The CDR3, as DNA: TGCGCCAGCAGCCCTAGGGACAGCTACAATGAGCAGTTCTTC.

V and J are TRBV7-2 and TRBJ2-1, with TRBD2 matching 14 bases. The length of the CDR3 is 17 residues. The V gene's germline CDR1 is SGHTA and CDR2 FQGNSA. With V trimmed by 4 bases and J by 6 bases, 8 bases remained unmatched. The CDR3 DNA reads as TGTGCCAGCAGCTCCATCAGACTAGCGGGGGGGCCCAATGAGCAGTTCTTC. It translates to CASSSIRLAGGPNEQFF.

This chain connects TRBV18 to TRBJ2-5, with D tentatively TRBD2 (6 bases). The germline V and J ends were trimmed by 3 bases and 4 bases, with 12 bases remaining between them. Germline lookup yields CDR1 KGHSH and CDR2 LQKENI. The CDR3 has 14 residues. In nucleotides, the CDR3 is TGTGCCAGCTCACCCGGAATGGGAGGAGAGACCCAGTACTTC. Its translation is CASSPGMGGETQYF.

This clone came up a few times. The V and J genes are TRBV7-2 and TRBJ2-3; weak D call: TRBD2 (5 bases). This CDR3 is 14 amino acids long. In germline, CDR1 is SGHTA, CDR2 FQGNSA. V was shortened by 4 bases and J by 4 bases, with 12 bases between the two germline ends. CDR3 nucleotide sequence: TGTGCCAGCAGCTCCATCACTAGTGCAGATACGCAGTATTTT. This codes for CASSSITSADTQYF.

The V gene is TRBV28, the J gene TRBJ2-1, with TRBD2 identical over 7 bases. The CDR3 has 15 residues. V shed 2 bases and J 4 bases; nucleotides not matched to a gene: 5. From germline, CDR1 is MDHEN and CDR2 SYDVKM. The CDR3: CASSLAGAIYNEQFF. CDR3 coding DNA: TGTGCCAGCAGTTTAGCGGGAGCGATTTACAATGAGCAGTTCTTC.

With regard to this clone: Different DNA sequences within this sample yield the same CDR3. The chain links TRBV9 to TRBJ2-7, with D maybe TRBD2 (6 bases). Trimming cost V 3 bases and J 4 bases, with 17 bases left between them. The CDR3 contains 15 residues. Germline CDR1 is SGDLS and CDR2 is YYNGEE. CDR3 nucleotides: TGTGCCAGCAGCGCCGCCGGGACGGGAGATTACGAGCAGTACTTC. Amino acids: CASSAAGTGDYEQYF. Combining the CDR3 with reference TRBV9 and TRBJ2-7 gives the whole variable domain DSGVTQTPKHLITATGQRVTLRCSPRSGDLSVYWYQQSLDQGLQFLIQYYNGEERAKGNILERFSAQQFPDLHSELNLSSLELGDSALYFCASSAAGTGDYEQYFGPGTRLTVT.

The chain recombines TRBV29-1 with TRBJ2-5; 13 bases fit TRBD2. The assigned J gene may be wrong: the sequence end matches TRBJ2-7 better. This CDR3 contains 14 residues. Germline values: CDR1 SQVTM, CDR2 ANQGSEA. The CDR3 DNA follows: TGCAGCGTTGAGGGACTAGCGGGACAACACGAGCAGTACTTC. Its protein product is CSVEGLAGQHEQYF.

This chain joins TRBV10-2 and TRBJ2-2; 13 positions match TRBD2. The CDR3 extends over 16 amino acids. The ends lost 9 bases at V and 5 bases at J; junction bases unmatched: 9. In germline, CDR1 is WSHSY, CDR2 SAAADI. The CDR3 DNA reads as TGCGCCAGGGGGACTAGCGGGGTCCCCGGAACCGGGGAGCTGTTTTTT. Its protein is CARGTSGVPGTGELFF.

The chain carries TRBV9 and TRBJ2-3, with a weak D call TRBD1 (5 bases). The CDR3 is 16 residues long. The V end lost 0 bases, the J end lost 4 bases, and 15 bases lay between the germline ends. Germline values: CDR1 SGDLS, CDR2 YYNGEE. The CDR3 bases are TGTGCCAGCAGCGTAGTCGCAGGGTCAAGTGCAGATACGCAGTATTTT. Its protein product is CASSVVAGSSADTQYF.

The chain uses TRBV29-1 and TRBJ2-7; D unclear. From germline, CDR1 is SQVTM and CDR2 ANQGSEA. The germline V and J ends were trimmed by 4 bases and 6 bases, with 16 bases remaining between them. CDR3 size: 13 residues. The CDR3: CSVVEPALGEQYF. CDR3 DNA: TGCAGCGTTGTCGAGCCAGCGTTGGGCGAGCAGTACTTC.

The CDR3 reads CASSLGDSFTGNTIYF. CDR3 bases: TGTGCCAGCAGCTTAGGGGACAGCTTTACTGGAAACACCATATATTTT. The chain employs TRBV7-9 and TRBJ1-3; TRBD1 matches at 7 bases. The V segment lost 1 base and the J segment 2 bases; nucleotides outside the gene matches: 5. The germline gives CDR1 SEHNR, CDR2 FQNEAQ (reference sequence). The CDR3 contains 16 residues.

This clone showed up just a few times. This chain connects TRBV13 to TRBJ2-5; 14 nucleotides match TRBD2. The CDR3 contains 16 residues. Germline-derived CDR1 and CDR2 are PRHDT and FYEKMQ (reference sequence). Trimming cost V 5 bases and J 4 bases; bases outside gene matches: 6. CDR3 protein: CASSIRLAGGPETQYF. The CDR3 DNA reads as TGTGCCAGCAGCATCAGACTAGCGGGAGGGCCAGAGACCCAGTACTTC.

The chain links TRBV5-1 to TRBJ2-3, with TRBD2 identical over 9 bases. Germline values: CDR1 SGHRS, CDR2 YFSETQ. CDR3 length: 17 residues. The V and J ends lost 2 bases and 5 bases, in that order; junction bases with no gene match: 12. CDR3 in DNA: TGCGCCAGCAGCTTTAGTCCTCCTAGCGGGATCGTAGATACGCAGTATTTT. Protein sequence: CASSFSPPSGIVDTQYF.

The genes are TRBV7-3 and TRBJ2-3; D perhaps matches TRBD2 (5 bases). The germline V gene has CDR1 SGHTA and CDR2 FQGTGA. Trimming left V 6 bases short and J 5 bases short, with 18 bases between. This CDR3 spans 15 amino acids. CDR3 sequence reads: CASRREPRFGDTQYF. The DNA for the CDR3 is TGTGCCAGCAGGAGGGAGCCACGTTTCGGAGATACGCAGTATTTT.

CDR3 bases: TGTGCCAGCAGTTGGCCGGTGGGCCGGTGTGGCGATACGCAGTATTTT. Translated: CASSWPVGRCGDTQYF. The chain uses TRBV6-4 and TRBJ2-3; no clear D. The CDR3 runs 16 residues. Trimming stripped 5 bases from V and 6 bases from J, with 21 bases between. Germline loops: CDR1 MRHNA, CDR2 SNTAGT.

Of note for this clone: Other DNA sequences in the sample encode the same CDR3. The chain couples TRBV15 to TRBJ2-6; D might be TRBD1 (6 bases). The CDR3 loop spans 15 amino acids. V was pared by 4 bases and J by 0 bases, with 7 bases between. The germline gives CDR1 LNHNV, CDR2 YYDKDF (reference sequence). The CDR3 region has the DNA TGTGCCACCAGCACGACAGGCTCTGGGGCCAACGTCCTGACTTTC. Protein sequence: CATSTTGSGANVLTF.